These T cell receptor beta chains were read from a single sample in a study of T-cell memory formation after mild COVID-19. TCRdb re-called the 5' RACE reads with MiXCR, one entry per CDR3 protein. The sample consists of roughly 320,000 distinct CDR3 sequences, around 27% of them appearing once. The sequenced material came from PBMCs or a T cell subset sorted from them (not recorded which). All receptors come from an adult woman who had mild COVID-19 (a few samples of this study predate the infection). Cell type and time point are not known. CDR3s include the opening cysteine and the closing phenylalanine or tryptophan. The D gene is left open where the match is weak. Where a row states a size, it is once, few, many or the class of an expanded clone; other rows omit it.

V: TRBV11-2; size: .; J: TRBJ2-1; D: .; CDR3: CASSGIDTSYNEQFF; DNA: TGTGCCAGCAGCGGGATTGACACCTCCTACAATGAGCAGTTCTTC
V: TRBV27; size: few; J: TRBJ1-6; D: .; CDR3: CASKTGSPSGNSPLHF; DNA: TGTGCCAGCAAAACAGGGTCCCCTTCGGGAAATTCACCCCTCCACTTT
V: TRBV20-1; size: .; J: TRBJ1-1; D: .; CDR3: CSAPQVGNTEAFF; DNA: TGCAGTGCTCCCCAAGTGGGGAACACTGAAGCTTTCTTT
V: TRBV12-3/TRBV12-4; size: many; J: TRBJ1-6; D: TRBD1; CDR3: CASSQGQRNSPLHF; DNA: TGTGCCAGCAGCCAGGGACAGAGGAATTCACCCCTCCACTTT
V: TRBV29-1; size: few; J: TRBJ2-6; D: .; CDR3: CSVTTDRRSHSGANVLTF; DNA: TGCAGCGTTACAACCGACAGGAGGTCCCATTCTGGGGCCAACGTCCTGACTTTC
V: TRBV29-1; size: .; J: TRBJ2-7; D: TRBD1; CDR3: CSVRPTGGREQYF; DNA: TGCAGCGTTCGGCCGACAGGGGGTAGGGAGCAGTACTTC
V: TRBV4-1; size: .; J: TRBJ2-5; D: TRBD2; CDR3: CASSHGLAGVVETQYF; DNA: TGCGCCAGCAGCCATGGACTAGCGGGAGTAGTAGAGACCCAGTACTTC
V: TRBV5-1; size: .; J: TRBJ2-7; D: TRBD2; CDR3: CASSLDPAGVSYEQYF; DNA: TGCGCCAGCAGCTTGGACCCAGCGGGGGTGTCCTACGAGCAGTACTTC
V: TRBV12-3/TRBV12-4; size: few; J: TRBJ2-5; D: TRBD1; CDR3: CASSRGTGRRETQYF; DNA: TGTGCCAGCAGCCGGGGGACAGGCCGGCGGGAGACCCAGTACTTC
V: TRBV29-1; size: .; J: TRBJ2-3; D: .; CDR3: CSVDGGRDGSTDTQYF; DNA: TGCAGCGTTGATGGGGGCAGGGACGGAAGCACAGATACGCAGTATTTT
V: TRBV29-1; size: .; J: TRBJ1-2; D: .; CDR3: CSVCTAVEGYGYTF; DNA: TGCAGCGTTTGTACAGCTGTGGAAGGGTATGGCTACACCTTC
V: TRBV5-1; size: .; J: TRBJ2-6; D: .; CDR3: CASSFLTSGANVLTF; DNA: TGCGCCAGCAGCTTCCTTACCTCTGGGGCCAACGTCCTGACTTTC
V: TRBV6-5; size: few; J: TRBJ2-3; D: .; CDR3: CASSIGESIDTQYF; DNA: TGTGCCAGCAGTATCGGGGAGTCTATAGATACGCAGTATTTT
V: TRBV18; size: .; J: TRBJ2-1; D: TRBD2; CDR3: CASSPGAAGVYNEQFF; DNA: TGTGCCAGCTCACCAGGGGCAGCGGGAGTCTACAATGAGCAGTTCTTC
V: TRBV19; size: .; J: TRBJ2-7; D: .; CDR3: CASRYTRNSYEQYF; DNA: TGTGCCAGTAGGTACACGAGGAACTCCTACGAGCAGTACTTC
V: TRBV5-1; size: few; J: TRBJ2-1; D: TRBD2; CDR3: CASSAGAGGYNEQFF; DNA: TGCGCCAGCAGCGCCGGAGCGGGGGGGTACAATGAGCAGTTCTTC
V: TRBV5-6; size: .; J: TRBJ1-6; D: .; CDR3: CASSFALTPLHF; DNA: TGTGCCAGCAGCTTCGCACTGACACCCCTCCACTTT
V: TRBV20-1; size: few; J: TRBJ2-5; D: TRBD1; CDR3: CSAKRTGQETQYF; DNA: TGCAGTGCTAAGAGGACAGGGCAAGAGACCCAGTACTTC
V: TRBV10-3; size: .; J: TRBJ2-2; D: .; CDR3: CAISGGLSTGELFF; DNA: TGTGCCATCAGCGGTGGGCTCTCGACCGGGGAGCTGTTTTTT
V: TRBV10-3; size: few; J: TRBJ1-5; D: TRBD1; CDR3: CAISEGTGGQPQHF; DNA: TGTGCCATCAGTGAGGGGACAGGGGGCCAGCCCCAGCATTTT
V: TRBV6-6; size: .; J: TRBJ2-7; D: .; CDR3: CASSYKGDYEQYF; DNA: TGTGCCAGCAGTTACAAGGGCGACTACGAGCAGTACTTC
V: TRBV11-2; size: .; J: TRBJ2-1; D: .; CDR3: CASSLGEAGPYNEQFF; DNA: TGTGCCAGCAGCTTAGGAGAGGCCGGTCCATACAATGAGCAGTTCTTC
V: TRBV10-3; size: few; J: TRBJ2-7; D: TRBD2; CDR3: CAISEPGTSGRADDEQYF; DNA: TGTGCCATCAGTGAGCCAGGGACTAGCGGGAGGGCCGATGACGAGCAGTACTTC
V: TRBV2; size: .; J: TRBJ2-3; D: TRBD2; CDR3: CASTAGGYTDTQYF; DNA: TGTGCCAGCACGGCGGGAGGGTACACAGATACGCAGTATTTT
V: TRBV24-1; size: .; J: TRBJ2-2; D: .; CDR3: CATSDLTGVGTGELFF; DNA: TGTGCCACCAGTGATTTGACCGGGGTCGGCACCGGGGAGCTGTTTTTT
V: TRBV5-1; size: .; J: TRBJ2-2; D: .; CDR3: CASMGSPSNTGELFF; DNA: TGCGCCAGCATGGGCTCTCCCTCCAACACCGGGGAGCTGTTTTTT
V: TRBV7-3; size: few; J: TRBJ1-3; D: .; CDR3: CASSPQGIPGNTIYF; DNA: TGTGCCAGCAGCCCGCAGGGGATCCCTGGAAACACCATATATTTT
V: TRBV2; size: .; J: TRBJ2-7; D: .; CDR3: CASLFGRREQYF; DNA: TGTGCCAGCTTGTTTGGAAGACGGGAGCAGTACTTC
V: TRBV20-1; size: .; J: TRBJ1-3; D: TRBD1; CDR3: CSARETGAGNTIYF; DNA: TGCAGTGCTAGAGAGACAGGGGCTGGAAACACCATATATTTT
V: TRBV5-1; size: .; J: TRBJ2-7; D: .; CDR3: CASSPARGQVYEQYF; DNA: TGCGCCAGCAGTCCCGCCAGGGGTCAGGTCTACGAGCAGTACTTC
V: TRBV7-9; size: few; J: TRBJ2-7; D: .; CDR3: CASTQGGGEQYF; DNA: TGTGCCAGCACCCAAGGAGGAGGCGAGCAGTACTTC
V: TRBV7-9; size: .; J: TRBJ2-2; D: .; CDR3: CASSTRRLATGELFF; DNA: TGTGCCAGCAGCACCCGCCGACTTGCCACCGGGGAGCTGTTTTTT
V: TRBV9; size: .; J: TRBJ2-7; D: TRBD1; CDR3: CASSEPGTGGYEQYF; DNA: TGTGCCAGCAGCGAACCAGGGACAGGGGGTTACGAGCAGTACTTC
V: TRBV5-1; size: .; J: TRBJ2-1; D: .; CDR3: CASSSGDYNEQFF; DNA: TGCGCCAGCAGCTCGGGGGACTACAATGAGCAGTTCTTC
V: TRBV5-6; size: .; J: TRBJ2-7; D: .; CDR3: CASSLVQGVSEQYF; DNA: TGTGCCAGCAGCTTGGTACAGGGCGTCAGCGAGCAGTACTTC
V: TRBV9; size: few; J: TRBJ1-2; D: TRBD1; CDR3: CASSVGQGGDYGYTF; DNA: TGTGCCAGCAGCGTAGGACAGGGAGGGGACTATGGCTACACCTTC
V: TRBV6-6; size: few; J: TRBJ2-5; D: TRBD2; CDR3: CASSRSGGETQYF; DNA: TGTGCCAGCAGCAGAAGCGGGGGGGAGACCCAGTACTTC
V: TRBV20-1; size: few; J: TRBJ1-5; D: .; CDR3: CSARRWVGQPQHF; DNA: TGCAGTGCTCGGAGGTGGGTTGGCCAGCCCCAGCATTTT
V: TRBV29-1; size: .; J: TRBJ2-5; D: .; CDR3: CSVLRETQYF; DNA: TGCAGCGTTCTTCGAGAGACCCAGTACTTC
V: TRBV20-1; size: few; J: TRBJ2-7; D: .; CDR3: CSASNPLAPEQYF; DNA: TGCAGTGCTAGCAATCCCCTAGCTCCCGAGCAGTACTTC
V: TRBV12-3/TRBV12-4; size: .; J: TRBJ1-1; D: .; CDR3: CASSFIGSDTEAFF; DNA: TGTGCCAGCAGTTTTATTGGGTCCGACACTGAAGCTTTCTTT
V: TRBV9; size: many; J: TRBJ2-1; D: TRBD2; CDR3: CASSPSGSSYNEQFF; DNA: TGTGCCAGCAGCCCAAGCGGGAGCTCCTACAATGAGCAGTTCTTC
V: TRBV12-3/TRBV12-4; size: .; J: TRBJ2-3; D: .; CDR3: CASRIQSSTDTQYF; DNA: TGTGCCAGCAGAATACAGTCTAGCACAGATACGCAGTATTTT
V: TRBV7-2; size: .; J: TRBJ2-1; D: TRBD2; CDR3: CASSFTSGSYNEQFF; DNA: TGTGCCAGCAGTTTTACTAGCGGGAGCTACAATGAGCAGTTCTTC
V: TRBV20-1; size: .; J: TRBJ2-3; D: .; CDR3: CSPGSTDTQYF; DNA: TGCAGTCCAGGGAGCACAGATACGCAGTATTTT
V: TRBV4-1; size: .; J: TRBJ2-2; D: .; CDR3: CASSQDPGPGELFF; DNA: TGCGCCAGCAGCCAAGATCCCGGCCCCGGGGAGCTGTTTTTT
V: TRBV3-1; size: few; J: TRBJ2-3; D: TRBD2; CDR3: CASSQGTSGPERNTQYF; DNA: TGTGCCAGCAGCCAAGGGACTAGCGGTCCGGAAAGGAATACGCAGTATTTT
V: TRBV12-3/TRBV12-4; size: .; J: TRBJ2-2; D: .; CDR3: CAAREGAANTGELFF; DNA: TGTGCCGCGAGGGAAGGGGCGGCGAACACCGGGGAGCTGTTTTTT
V: TRBV12-3/TRBV12-4; size: .; J: TRBJ2-7; D: .; CDR3: CASSSPPSHYEQYF; DNA: TGTGCCAGCAGTTCCCCACCTTCACACTACGAGCAGTACTTC
V: TRBV24-1; size: .; J: TRBJ2-1; D: .; CDR3: CATSDSGGDEQFF; DNA: TGTGCCACCAGTGATTCCGGTGGGGATGAGCAGTTCTTC
V: TRBV15; size: few; J: TRBJ2-7; D: TRBD2; CDR3: CATSPTTSAAYEQYF; DNA: TGTGCCACCAGCCCCACGACTAGCGCAGCCTACGAGCAGTACTTC
V: TRBV5-1; size: .; J: TRBJ2-5; D: TRBD1; CDR3: CASSFGQGATPYQETQYF; DNA: TGCGCCAGCAGCTTCGGACAGGGGGCGACCCCTTACCAAGAGACCCAGTACTTC
V: TRBV14; size: .; J: TRBJ2-1; D: TRBD1; CDR3: CASSLDRGGYNEQFF; DNA: TGTGCCAGCAGCCTTGACAGGGGGGGTTACAATGAGCAGTTCTTC
V: TRBV18; size: .; J: TRBJ1-1; D: TRBD1; CDR3: CASSPAQGAVNTEAFF; DNA: TGTGCCAGCTCACCAGCACAGGGGGCTGTCAACACTGAAGCTTTCTTT
V: TRBV12-3/TRBV12-4; size: .; J: TRBJ2-3; D: .; CDR3: CASSLLGVFTNTQYF; DNA: TGTGCCAGCAGTTTACTGGGGGTATTCACGAATACGCAGTATTTT
V: TRBV30; size: .; J: TRBJ1-5; D: .; CDR3: CAWSSGGNQPQHF; DNA: TGTGCCTGGTCCTCGGGCGGCAATCAGCCCCAGCATTTT
V: TRBV29-1; size: .; J: TRBJ2-2; D: TRBD1; CDR3: CSGGTASTGELFF; DNA: TGCAGCGGAGGGACAGCGAGCACCGGGGAGCTGTTTTTT
V: TRBV5-5; size: .; J: TRBJ2-7; D: .; CDR3: CASSLEFGEQYF; DNA: TGTGCCAGCAGCTTGGAATTCGGGGAGCAGTACTTC
V: TRBV3-1; size: few; J: TRBJ2-1; D: TRBD2; CDR3: CASSPRSGAGYNEQFF; DNA: TGTGCCAGCAGCCCACGCTCGGGAGCGGGATACAATGAGCAGTTCTTC
V: TRBV11-3; size: .; J: TRBJ2-1; D: TRBD2; CDR3: CATRRGGSNEQFF; DNA: TGTGCCACTCGGAGGGGAGGGTCAAATGAGCAGTTCTTC